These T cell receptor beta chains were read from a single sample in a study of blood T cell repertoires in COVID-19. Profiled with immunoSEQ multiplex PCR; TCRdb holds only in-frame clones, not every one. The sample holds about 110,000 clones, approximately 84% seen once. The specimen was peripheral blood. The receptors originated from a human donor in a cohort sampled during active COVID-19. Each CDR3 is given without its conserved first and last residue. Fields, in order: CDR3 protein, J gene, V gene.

CDR3 protein: AVRQGINQPQH
J gene: TRBJ1-5
V gene: TRBV6-5

CDR3 protein: ASSLVGQGSTEAF
J gene: TRBJ1-1
V gene: TRBV11-2

CDR3 protein: ASGARYNEQF
J gene: TRBJ2-1
V gene: TRBV12-3/TRBV12-4

CDR3 protein: SAAIYGELF
J gene: TRBJ2-2
V gene: TRBV20-1

CDR3 protein: ASSQEGLRTSFSNEQF
J gene: TRBJ2-1
V gene: TRBV4-1

CDR3 protein: AISAAGGANTGELF
J gene: TRBJ2-2
V gene: TRBV10-3

CDR3 protein: ASSEGLYEQY
J gene: TRBJ2-7
V gene: TRBV4-2

CDR3 protein: ASSFSGTAYNEQF
J gene: TRBJ2-1
V gene: TRBV27

CDR3 protein: ASSRSTEAF
J gene: TRBJ1-1
V gene: TRBV12-3/TRBV12-4

CDR3 protein: ASSEGSGGGNQPQH
J gene: TRBJ1-5
V gene: TRBV6-1

CDR3 protein: AGSTSGNTEAF
J gene: TRBJ1-1
V gene: TRBV28

CDR3 protein: AWSVLGGIYGYT
J gene: TRBJ1-2
V gene: TRBV30

CDR3 protein: ASRAGSPLETQY
J gene: TRBJ2-5
V gene: TRBV19

CDR3 protein: ASSIRQGFPQPQH
J gene: TRBJ1-5
V gene: TRBV19

CDR3 protein: ALRGQGFNQPQH
J gene: TRBJ1-5
V gene: TRBV30

CDR3 protein: ASSLRIGVDTQY
J gene: TRBJ2-3
V gene: TRBV28